This TCR beta chain is drawn from a study of OX40 agonist ivuxolimab in advanced cancers. From germline, CDR1 is SGHDN and CDR2 FVKESK. CDR3 length: 13 amino acids. The V and J ends lost 5 bases and 10 bases respectively, with 16 bases between them. Some clones are missing from TCRdb's copy, which holds only in-frame ones; the method was immunoSEQ multiplex PCR. The sample has approximately 73,000 clones; about 85% are singletons. The TCR sequence derives from an adult with an advanced solid tumor such as melanoma, head and neck, liver or kidney cancer. This chain connects TRBV14 to TRBJ2-3, with D perhaps being TRBD1 or TRBD2 (5 bases each). This sample comprised CD4+ or CD8+ T cells sorted from blood, obtained in a trial of the OX40 agonist ivuxolimab. The DNA of the CDR3 is TGTGCCAGCAGCGGGACCGCCAAGTCGGCGCAGTATTTT. Encoded protein: CASSGTAKSAQYF.